This TCR beta chain is drawn from a study of blood T cell repertoires in COVID-19. Study-level information: Spain, Italy and the United States supplied samples that represented acute and convalescent COVID-19. In each case, the material was cDNA or gDNA derived from T cells, B-cell-depleted T cells, or PBMCs.

V was cut by 7 bases and J by 5 bases, with 19 bases left in between. The CDR3 contains 15 residues. CDR1 and CDR2 (germline): SGHTS, YDEGEE. This clone is a singleton in its sample. In the original analysis: Amplification of reference gene primers was used by the study to estimate nucleated cell counts. Some clones are missing from TCRdb's copy, which holds only in-frame ones; the method was immunoSEQ multiplex PCR. The V and J calls and clone size come from that table; D and trimming were worked out from the DNA. Of around 110,000 clones in the sample, approximately 80% were seen once. Sequenced input: peripheral blood. This receptor was identified in a man in his sixties or seventies with acute or convalescent COVID-19. The chain couples TRBV5-8 to TRBJ2-4; maybe TRBD2 (6 bases). The CDR3 loop reads CASAGLSWPQNIQYF. CDR3 DNA sequence: TGTGCCAGCGCGGGACTTTCCTGGCCCCAAAACATTCAGTACTTC. Full variable domain (remainder filled in from reference TRBV5-8 and TRBJ2-4): EAGVTQSPTHLIKTRGQQATLRCSPISGHTSVYWYQQALGLGLQFLLWYDEGEERNRGNFPPRFSGRQFPNYSSELNVNALELEDSALYLCASAGLSWPQNIQYFGAGTRLSVL.